Each of the 21 T cell receptor beta chains below was sequenced from the same sample in a study of vaccination and CD4 T cells after COVID-19. These receptors are not linked to any known antigen. The time point here: late sampling 161 to 241 days after vaccination in a few convalescent patients. Regarding treatment: roughly 11-day PBMC culture with coronavirus spike peptide pools or control peptides (ViraFEST assay). Researchers used the Oncomine TCR Beta short-read assay to sequence DNA from cultured CD4+ T cells. TCRdb independently ran MiXCR on the PCR reads; one entry per CDR3 protein. The sample shows approximately 22,000 distinct CDR3 sequences, 42% of them seen only once. Here the sequenced sample was CD4+ T cells from blood, cultured in vitro, taken about 7 months after SARS-CoV-2 vaccination. These receptors were collected from a human donor who had recovered from COVID-19.

This clonotype was seen a few times. CDR3 coding DNA: TGTGCCAGCAGCGTCAGGGACGGCACTGAAGCTTTCTTT. This gives the protein CASSVRDGTEAFF. This rearrangement joins TRBV27 to TRBJ1-1, with a tentative D call TRBD1 (5 bases). CDR3 length equals 13 residues. Germline CDR1 reads MNHEY; CDR2 reads SMNVEV (reference sequence). V lost 6 bases, J lost 4 bases, and 12 bases lay in between.

This clonotype was detected a few times. V gene TRBV20-1 combines with J gene TRBJ2-3; 8 nucleotides align to TRBD2. CDR3 size: 13 residues. Trimming cost V 1 base and J 8 bases; bases outside gene matches: 5. The germline V gene has CDR1 DFQATT and CDR2 SNEGSKA (reference sequence). In DNA form, the CDR3 reads TGCAGTGCTAGAGGCCGAACTAGCGGTACGCAGTATTTT. Translated: CSARGRTSGTQYF.

This clonotype was seen a few times. J is TRBJ1-1 and V is TRBV10-3; maybe TRBD1 (5 bases). CDR3 length: 12 amino acids. V lost 8 bases and J 4 bases, leaving 11 bases between the germline ends. Germline loops: CDR1 ENHRY, CDR2 SYGVKD. CDR3 protein: CAIGSGLTEAFF. Written as DNA, the CDR3 is TGTGCCATCGGCTCAGGGCTCACTGAAGCTTTCTTT.

The chain combines TRBV19 with TRBJ2-5; D is undetermined. The CDR3 spans 15 residues. Trimming took off 4 bases at V and 9 bases at J, with 21 bases between the two ends. Germline values: CDR1 LNHDA, CDR2 SQIVND (reference sequence). The CDR3 nucleotides read TGTGCCAGTAGTACGTTTGTAGAGTCCGGGCGGCCCCAGTACTTC. Translated: CASSTFVESGRPQYF.

The V gene is TRBV28, the J gene TRBJ1-2; D call uncertain. Germline V gene sequence: CDR1 MDHEN, CDR2 SYDVKM. Deletions cut 2 bases from V and 6 bases from J, with 7 bases between. CDR3 length: 12 residues. CDR3 amino acids: CASSLTVDGYTF. Here the CDR3 DNA reads TGTGCCAGCAGTTTAACGGTCGATGGCTACACCTTC.

This clonotype appeared a few times. The chain carries TRBV20-1 and TRBJ2-5; D is unresolved. The CDR3 length is 12 residues. CDR1 is DFQATT, CDR2 SNEGSKA, per germline (reference sequence). V was cut by 3 bases and J by 0 bases, with 5 bases left in between. The CDR3 is CSASKDQETQYF. CDR3 in DNA: TGCAGTGCTAGTAAGGACCAAGAGACCCAGTACTTC.

This clonotype appeared a few times. The V gene is TRBV24-1, the J gene TRBJ2-3, with TRBD1 as a possible D gene (5 bases). This CDR3 comprises 14 residues. Trimming left V 5 bases short and J 0 bases short, with 8 bases between. Germline CDR1 is KGHDR and CDR2 is SFDVKD. Written as DNA, the CDR3 is TGTGCCACCAGTGTGACAGCTAGCACAGATACGCAGTATTTT. This codes for CATSVTASTDTQYF.

The chain employs TRBV25-1 and TRBJ1-6, with D perhaps TRBD1 (5 bases). Germline V gene lookup returns CDR1 MGHDK and CDR2 SYGVNS. The CDR3 extends over 17 amino acids. V shed 1 base and J shed 0 bases, with 10 bases lying between them. CDR3 protein: CASSESGLSSYNSPLHF. As DNA, the CDR3 is TGTGCCAGCAGTGAATCGGGGCTGAGCTCCTATAATTCACCCCTCCACTTT.

V usage is TRBV20-1 and J usage is TRBJ1-1; a possible D gene is TRBD1 (5 bases). CDR1 is DFQATT and CDR2 is SNEGSKA in the germline V gene (reference sequence). Trimming left V 3 bases short and J 10 bases short, with 12 bases between. This CDR3 has 11 residues. DNA of the CDR3: TGCAGTGCTAGGGGGCCCACGGGAGCTTTCTTT. Translating gives CSARGPTGAFF.

Only one count was recorded for this clonotype. The gene calls are TRBV20-1 and TRBJ2-2; 13 nucleotides agree with TRBD2. V was pared by 3 bases and J by 0 bases, with 4 bases of the junction left unmatched. Germline CDR1 DFQATT, CDR2 SNEGSKA (reference sequence). The CDR3 totals 17 residues. The CDR3 bases are TGCAGTGCTAGGAGACTAGCGGGAGGCGCGAACACCGGGGAGCTGTTTTTT. This sequence encodes CSARRLAGGANTGELFF.

Only a few counts were recorded for this clonotype. The chain combines TRBV20-1 with TRBJ2-2, with D uncertain. The V and J ends lost 4 bases and 4 bases respectively, with 10 bases between them. CDR1 and CDR2 (germline): DFQATT, SNEGSKA (reference sequence). The CDR3 totals 13 residues. The CDR3 loop reads CSATELSTGELFF. For the CDR3, the DNA is TGCAGTGCTACTGAACTTAGCACCGGGGAGCTGTTTTTT.

Points on this clonotype: The junction departs from the called germline gene at one end, perhaps through a read error. The rearrangement links TRBV6-1 to TRBJ1-2; D is ambiguous. The CDR3 contains 13 residues. The V gene's germline CDR1 is MNHNS and CDR2 SASEGT. The CDR3 DNA sequence: TGTGCCAGCAGAGCCCTCAAGGTCTTTGGCCACACCTTC. This codes for CASRALKVFGHTF.

This chain connects TRBV20-1 to TRBJ1-5; D gene unclear. CDR1 is DFQATT, CDR2 SNEGSKA, per germline (reference sequence). The CDR3 sequence is 13 residues long. The CDR3 here is CSVGDNSNQPQHF. CDR3 DNA sequence: TGCAGCGTAGGAGATAATAGCAATCAGCCCCAGCATTTT.

The chain has TRBV20-1 and TRBJ2-7; D might be TRBD2 (6 bases). Germline V gene sequence: CDR1 DFQATT, CDR2 SNEGSKA (reference sequence). V was clipped by 4 bases and J by 6 bases, with 16 bases between them. The CDR3 contains 13 residues. CDR3 bases: TGCAGTGCTATAGCGGCAGGCGGTGGCGAGCAGTACTTC. This sequence encodes CSAIAAGGGEQYF.

V gene TRBV19 combines with J gene TRBJ2-7; 11 nucleotides line up with TRBD1. This CDR3 spans 15 amino acids. The V and J ends lost 4 bases and 7 bases, in that order; junction bases with no gene match: 9. The germline gives CDR1 LNHDA, CDR2 SQIVND (reference sequence). Written as DNA, the CDR3 is TGTGCCAGTAGTAGGCCCGGACAGGGGGCGCGAGAGCAGTACTTC. Translation: CASSRPGQGAREQYF.

V and J are TRBV20-1 and TRBJ2-7; the D gene is possibly TRBD2 (6 bases). The CDR3 spans 13 residues. Germline V lookup: CDR1 DFQATT, CDR2 SNEGSKA (reference sequence). Trimming shortened V by 1 base and J by 4 bases, and 11 bases separated the two germline ends. This CDR3 is CSARAGGRYEQYF. As DNA, the CDR3 is TGCAGTGCTAGAGCCGGGGGTCGATACGAGCAGTACTTC.

By proportion, this clonotype is medium-sized. The genes are TRBV20-1 and TRBJ2-1; the D gene is possibly TRBD2 (7 bases). V was trimmed by 0 bases and J by 4 bases, leaving 16 bases between them. Germline loops: CDR1 DFQATT, CDR2 SNEGSKA (reference sequence). The CDR3 sequence is 16 residues long. Here the CDR3 DNA reads TGCAGTGCTAGAGACTGGGGGCGGGAGAAGTACAATGAGCAGTTCTTC. Amino acid sequence: CSARDWGREKYNEQFF.

This clonotype was detected only a few times. V usage is TRBV28 and J usage is TRBJ1-1; D not resolved. The ends were cut back, 4 bases at V and 3 bases at J, with 6 bases in the middle. The CDR3 is made up of 12 amino acids. The V gene's germline CDR1 is MDHEN and CDR2 SYDVKM. CDR3 sequence (DNA): TGTGCCAGCAGTTCGAAATACACTGAAGCTTTCTTT. Its translation: CASSSKYTEAFF.

The chain uses TRBV5-4 and TRBJ2-6; TRBD2 aligns across 14 bases. In germline, CDR1 is SGHNT, CDR2 YYREEE (reference sequence). This CDR3 is built from 18 residues. Trimming cost V 6 bases and J 4 bases; bases outside gene matches: 9. The CDR3 DNA is TGTGCCAGCACCATCGGACTAGCGGGAGGAACCGGGGCCAACGTCCTGACTTTC. Protein: CASTIGLAGGTGANVLTF.

On this clonotype itself: Given a much more abundant clone one base away, this may be a read error. The V and J genes are TRBV10-3 and TRBJ1-2, with D hard to call. Germline loops: CDR1 ENHRY, CDR2 SYGVKD. This CDR3 spans 14 amino acids. Trimming stripped 6 bases from V and 0 bases from J, with 11 bases between. The CDR3 region is CAISPAVSNYGYTF. For the CDR3, the DNA is TGTGCCATCAGCCCAGCGGTCTCTAACTATGGCTACACCTTC.

The chain links TRBV7-3 to TRBJ2-7; 9 bases fit TRBD1. CDR1 SGHTA and CDR2 FQGTGA come from the germline V gene. V shed 2 bases and J 3 bases; nucleotides not matched to a gene: 5. The length of the CDR3 is 15 residues. CDR3 region: CASSLSGQGFYEQYF. CDR3 sequence (DNA): TGTGCCAGCAGCTTATCGGGACAGGGATTCTACGAGCAGTACTTC.